This is a list of T cell receptor beta chains from one sample in a study of regulatory T cells in long-lasting Graves disease. In TCRdb, the multiplex PCR reads were re-called with MiXCR into one record per CDR3 protein. The table includes about 320,000 distinct CDR3 sequences, over 15% detected once. Sequenced material: peripheral blood mononuclear cells (PBMCs), taken at new diagnosis, from a patient treated with antithyroid drugs. Source of these receptors: a female donor with Graves disease. Both conserved end residues are part of each CDR3.

J,V,CDR3
TRBJ1-4,TRBV27,CASFSLPPEGGDNEKLFF
TRBJ2-7,TRBV6-5,CASSYSFPTGGSAYEQYF
TRBJ1-3,TRBV10-3,CAISEDRRFGNTIYF
TRBJ2-7,TRBV14,CASSQDSVTGGRNEQYF
TRBJ2-1,TRBV2,CASSYSPQREGYEQFF
TRBJ2-1,TRBV20-1,CSARVEWEARDEQFF
TRBJ1-2,TRBV12-3/TRBV12-4,CASTWTGPPYGYTF
TRBJ1-2,TRBV9,CASSVRDRGPYGYTF
TRBJ2-3,TRBV27,CASSRREADTQYF
TRBJ1-4,TRBV27,CASRDGQGQEKLFF
TRBJ2-1,TRBV9,CASSARAEAYNEQFF
TRBJ2-5,TRBV11-2,CASSLGAGTQETQYF
TRBJ2-7,TRBV7-8,CASSLGSVEQYF
TRBJ1-4,TRBV7-9,CASSLATADNEKLFF
TRBJ2-2,TRBV3-1,CASSPNQDGTGELFF
TRBJ2-2,TRBV19,CASSIDTQAGELFF
TRBJ2-7,TRBV27,CASRRGAVSILYEQYF
TRBJ2-3,TRBV4-2,CASSQESLSGSYTDTQYF
TRBJ2-1,TRBV7-8,CASSPLGGLRHEQFF
TRBJ2-7,TRBV28,CASTLTGTNYYEQYF
TRBJ2-1,TRBV6-1,CASRRLAGGRNEQFF
TRBJ2-1,TRBV5-1,CASSSHTGSSYNEQFF
TRBJ2-2,TRBV11-2,CASSLVFSLNNGELFF
TRBJ2-7,TRBV14,CASSLQGVYEQYF
TRBJ2-1,TRBV6-9,CASSYEGHPNEQFF
TRBJ2-7,TRBV28,CAAESGTYEQYF
TRBJ2-1,TRBV30,CAWSVLSKPPFF
TRBJ2-7,TRBV11-3,CASSPPGQGAFYEQYF